This T cell receptor beta chain was captured in a study of lymphopenia after photon versus proton radiotherapy. To note about this clone: Antigen unknown.

The method was immunoSEQ multiplex PCR; TCRdb's version includes in-frame clones alone and lacks a portion of them. The table has tens of thousands of clones, about 82% seen once. Whole-study findings and limits: Under photons, naive T cells and diversity fell while effector/memory populations rose. Better survival with proton therapy was suggested as possible, not demonstrated.

Trimming removed 0 bases at V and 5 bases at J, with 8 bases between. Germline CDR1 reads SGHNT; CDR2 reads YYREEE (reference sequence). This CDR3 is built from 13 residues. The specimen comprised peripheral blood, sampled from a patient treated with proton-based radiotherapy. The clonotype comes from a woman between 65 and 79 years old with pancreatic cancer. Some clones in this sample may be carry-over from other donors' samples. The chain couples TRBV5-4 to TRBJ2-5; D may match TRBD1 or TRBD2 (5 bases each). The CDR3: CASSLAGTETQYF. CDR3 DNA: TGTGCCAGCAGCTTGGCAGGGACGGAGACCCAGTACTTC.